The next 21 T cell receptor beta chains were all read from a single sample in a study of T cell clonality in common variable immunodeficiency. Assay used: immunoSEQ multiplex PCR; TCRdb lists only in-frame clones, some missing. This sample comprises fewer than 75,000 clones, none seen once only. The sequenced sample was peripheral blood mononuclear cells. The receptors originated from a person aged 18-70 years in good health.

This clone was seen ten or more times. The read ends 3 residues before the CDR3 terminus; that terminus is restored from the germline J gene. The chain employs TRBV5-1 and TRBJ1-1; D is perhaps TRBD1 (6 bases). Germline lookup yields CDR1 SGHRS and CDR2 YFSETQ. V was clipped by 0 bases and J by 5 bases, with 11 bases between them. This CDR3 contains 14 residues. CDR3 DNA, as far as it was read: TGCGCCAGCAGCTTGGTGGGGGCGCGAACTGAA. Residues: CASSLVGARTE. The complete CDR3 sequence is CASSLVGARTEAFF.

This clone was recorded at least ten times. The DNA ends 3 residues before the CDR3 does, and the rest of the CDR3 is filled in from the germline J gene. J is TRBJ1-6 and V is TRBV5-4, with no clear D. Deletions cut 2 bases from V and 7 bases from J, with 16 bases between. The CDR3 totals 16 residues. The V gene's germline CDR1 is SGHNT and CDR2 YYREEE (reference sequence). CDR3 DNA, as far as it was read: TGTGCCAGCAGCTTCGATTTTGGGCAGACCAATTCACCC. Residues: CASSFDFGQTNSP. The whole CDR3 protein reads CASSFDFGQTNSPLHF.

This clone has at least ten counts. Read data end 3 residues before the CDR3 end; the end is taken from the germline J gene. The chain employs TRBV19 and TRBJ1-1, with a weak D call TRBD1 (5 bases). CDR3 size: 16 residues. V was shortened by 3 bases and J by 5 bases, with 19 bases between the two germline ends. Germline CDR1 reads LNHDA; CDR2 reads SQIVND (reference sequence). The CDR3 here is CASSMWPGQEGTEAFF. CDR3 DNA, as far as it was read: TGTGCCAGTAGTATGTGGCCAGGGCAGGAGGGGACTGAA.

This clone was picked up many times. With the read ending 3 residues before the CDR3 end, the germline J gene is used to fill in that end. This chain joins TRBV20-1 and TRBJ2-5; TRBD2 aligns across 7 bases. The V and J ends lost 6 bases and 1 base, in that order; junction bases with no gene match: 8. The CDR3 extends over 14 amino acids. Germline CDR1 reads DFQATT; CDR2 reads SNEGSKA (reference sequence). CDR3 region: CSAGTTVSQETQYF. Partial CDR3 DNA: TGCAGTGCCGGGACTACAGTTTCCCAAGAGACC.

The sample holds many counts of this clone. CDR3 DNA, as far as it was read: TGTGCCAGCAGTGAACAGGAAGGTGAAAAA. This translates into CASSEQEGEK. The CDR3 in its entirety is CASSEQEGEKLFF. The chain joins TRBV6-1 to TRBJ1-4; D unclear. The sequence runs out 3 residues before the end of the CDR3; the remainder is reconstructed from the germline J gene. Germline values: CDR1 MNHNS, CDR2 SASEGT. This CDR3 is built from 13 residues. Trimming removed 2 bases from V and 7 bases from J, with 8 bases in between.

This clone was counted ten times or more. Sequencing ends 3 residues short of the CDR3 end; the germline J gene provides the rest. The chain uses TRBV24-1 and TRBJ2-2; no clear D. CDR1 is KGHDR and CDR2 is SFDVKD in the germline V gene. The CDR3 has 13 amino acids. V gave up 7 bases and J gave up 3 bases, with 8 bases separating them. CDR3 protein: CATSLSDTGELFF. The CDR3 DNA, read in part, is TGTGCCACCAGCCTAAGCGACACCGGGGAG.

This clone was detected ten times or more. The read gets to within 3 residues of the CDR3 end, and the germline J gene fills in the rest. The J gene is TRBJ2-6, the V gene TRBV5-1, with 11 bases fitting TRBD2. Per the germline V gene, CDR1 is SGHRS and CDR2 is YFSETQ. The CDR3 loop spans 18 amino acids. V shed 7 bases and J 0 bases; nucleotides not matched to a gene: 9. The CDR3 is CASRRLAGFNSGANVLTF. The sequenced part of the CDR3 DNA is TGCGCCAGCCGGCGACTAGCGGGGTTCAACTCTGGGGCCAACGTC.

CDR3: CASGPSGSSYNEQFF. Partial CDR3 DNA: TGTGCCAGTGGACCGAGCGGGAGTTCCTACAATGAG. The chain uses TRBV19 and TRBJ2-1; the match to TRBD2 covers 8 bases. The read is 3 residues too short to cover the CDR3 end, so that end is filled in from the germline J gene. The CDR3 covers 15 residues. In germline, CDR1 is LNHDA, CDR2 SQIVND (reference sequence). Trimming at V came to 8 bases and at J to 1 base, leaving 7 bases not matched to a gene.

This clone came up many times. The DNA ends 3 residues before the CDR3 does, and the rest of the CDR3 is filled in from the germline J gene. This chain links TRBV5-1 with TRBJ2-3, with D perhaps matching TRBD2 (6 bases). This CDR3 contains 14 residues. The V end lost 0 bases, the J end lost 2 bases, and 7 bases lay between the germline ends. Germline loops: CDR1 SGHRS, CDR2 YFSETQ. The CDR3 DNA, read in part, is TGCGCCAGCAGCTTGGGACTAGACACAGATACG. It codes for CASSLGLDTDT. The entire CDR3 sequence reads CASSLGLDTDTQYF.

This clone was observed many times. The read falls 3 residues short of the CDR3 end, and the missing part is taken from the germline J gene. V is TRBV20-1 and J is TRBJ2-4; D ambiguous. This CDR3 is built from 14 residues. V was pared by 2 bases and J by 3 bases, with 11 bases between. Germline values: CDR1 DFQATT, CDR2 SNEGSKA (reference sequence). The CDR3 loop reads CSARIIRGKNIQYF. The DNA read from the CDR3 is TGCAGTGCTAGAATTATACGAGGCAAAAACATT.

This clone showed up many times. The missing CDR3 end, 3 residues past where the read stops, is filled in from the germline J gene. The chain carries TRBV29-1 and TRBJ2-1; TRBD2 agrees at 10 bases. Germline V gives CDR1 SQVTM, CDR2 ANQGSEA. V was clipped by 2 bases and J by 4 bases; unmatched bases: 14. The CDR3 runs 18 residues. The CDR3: CSVERGSTSGRVYNEQFF. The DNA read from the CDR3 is TGCAGCGTTGAAAGGGGGTCGACTAGCGGGCGTGTTTACAATGAG.

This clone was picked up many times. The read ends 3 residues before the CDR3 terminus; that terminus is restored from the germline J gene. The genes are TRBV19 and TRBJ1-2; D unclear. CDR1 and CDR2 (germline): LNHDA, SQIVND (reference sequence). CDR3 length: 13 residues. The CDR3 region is CASSIGALGGYTF. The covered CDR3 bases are TGTGCCAGTAGTATAGGAGCCCTCGGGGGC.

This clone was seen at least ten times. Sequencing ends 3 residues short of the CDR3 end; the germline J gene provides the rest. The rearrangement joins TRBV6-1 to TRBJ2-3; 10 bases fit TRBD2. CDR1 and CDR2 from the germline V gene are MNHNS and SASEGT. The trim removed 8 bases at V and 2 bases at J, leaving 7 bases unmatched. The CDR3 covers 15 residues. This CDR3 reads CASGVSGRYTDTQYF. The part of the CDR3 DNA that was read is TGTGCCAGCGGTGTTAGCGGGAGGTACACAGATACG.

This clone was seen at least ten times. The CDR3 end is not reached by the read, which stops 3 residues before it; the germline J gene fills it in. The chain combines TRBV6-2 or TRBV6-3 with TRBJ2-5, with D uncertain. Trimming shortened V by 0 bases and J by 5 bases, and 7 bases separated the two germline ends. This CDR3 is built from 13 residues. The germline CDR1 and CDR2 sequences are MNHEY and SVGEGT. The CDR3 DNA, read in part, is TGTGCCAGCAGTTACTCAAGGTTGGAGACC. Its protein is CASSYSRLET. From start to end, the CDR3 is CASSYSRLETQYF.

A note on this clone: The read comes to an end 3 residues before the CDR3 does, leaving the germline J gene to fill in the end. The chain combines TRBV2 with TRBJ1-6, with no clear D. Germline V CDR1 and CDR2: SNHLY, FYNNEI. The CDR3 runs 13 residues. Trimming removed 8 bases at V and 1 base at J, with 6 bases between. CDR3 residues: CASLGSYNSPLHF. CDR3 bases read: TGTGCCAGCTTAGGGTCCTATAATTCACCC.

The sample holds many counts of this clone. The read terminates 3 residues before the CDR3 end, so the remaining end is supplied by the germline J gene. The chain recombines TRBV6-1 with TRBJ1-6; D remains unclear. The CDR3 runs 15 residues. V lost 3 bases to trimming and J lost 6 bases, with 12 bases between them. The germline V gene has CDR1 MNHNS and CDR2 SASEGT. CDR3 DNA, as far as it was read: TGTGCCAGCAGTGACCATAGTGGACTTAATTCACCC. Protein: CASSDHSGLNSP. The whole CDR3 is CASSDHSGLNSPLHF.

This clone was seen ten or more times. Partial CDR3 DNA: TGCGCCAGCAGGTTAGCTGGGGCGAATAATTCACCC. It specifies CASRLAGANNSP. The CDR3 in full is CASRLAGANNSPLHF. The chain recombines TRBV5-1 with TRBJ1-6; tentative D call: TRBD1 (5 bases). The read ends 3 residues before the CDR3 terminus; that terminus is restored from the germline J gene. CDR1 and CDR2 (germline): SGHRS, YFSETQ. V was cut by 5 bases and J by 5 bases, with 14 bases left in between. This CDR3 is 15 amino acids long.

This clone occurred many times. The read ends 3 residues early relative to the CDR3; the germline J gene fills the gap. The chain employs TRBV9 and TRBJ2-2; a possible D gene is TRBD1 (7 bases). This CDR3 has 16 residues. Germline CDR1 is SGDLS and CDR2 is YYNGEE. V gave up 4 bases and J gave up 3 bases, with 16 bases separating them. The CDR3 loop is CASSPTGRSDTGELFF. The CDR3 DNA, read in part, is TGTGCCAGCAGCCCGACAGGGAGGTCCGACACCGGGGAG.

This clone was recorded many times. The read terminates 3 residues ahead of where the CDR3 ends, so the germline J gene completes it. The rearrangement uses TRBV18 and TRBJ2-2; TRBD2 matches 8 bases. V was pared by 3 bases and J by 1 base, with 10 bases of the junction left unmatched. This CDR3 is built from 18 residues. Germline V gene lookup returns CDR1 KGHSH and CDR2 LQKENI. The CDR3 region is CASSPGISLAGNTGELFF. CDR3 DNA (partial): TGTGCCAGCTCACCGGGCATAAGCCTAGCGGGGAACACCGGGGAG.

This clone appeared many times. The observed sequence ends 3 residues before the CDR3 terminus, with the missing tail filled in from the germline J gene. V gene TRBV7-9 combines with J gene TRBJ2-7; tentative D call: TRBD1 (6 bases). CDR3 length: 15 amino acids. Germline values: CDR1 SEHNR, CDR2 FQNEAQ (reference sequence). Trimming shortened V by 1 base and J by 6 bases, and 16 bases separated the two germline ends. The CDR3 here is CASSLEGQGSVEQYF. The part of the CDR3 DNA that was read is TGTGCCAGCAGCTTAGAGGGCCAGGGGTCGGTCGAG.

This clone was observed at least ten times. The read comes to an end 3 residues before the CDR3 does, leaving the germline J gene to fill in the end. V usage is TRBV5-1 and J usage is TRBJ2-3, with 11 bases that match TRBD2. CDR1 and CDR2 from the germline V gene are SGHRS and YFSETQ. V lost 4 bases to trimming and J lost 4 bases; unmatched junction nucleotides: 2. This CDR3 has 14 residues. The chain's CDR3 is CASSQGLAADTQYF. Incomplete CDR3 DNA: TGCGCCAGCAGCCAGGGACTAGCGGCAGATACG.